These 12 T cell receptor beta chains were sequenced from one sample in a study of a mutant IDH1 vaccine in newly diagnosed glioma. The time point was: week 47, end of study. A single vaccine dose contained 300 ug of mutant IDH1 20-mer peptide, and topical imiquimod was used with it. Data came from immunoSEQ multiplex PCR; TCRdb stores just in-frame clones and leaves some out. The table has about 94,000 clones, about 90% seen once. No cognate antigen is known for these TCRs. Sequencing was performed on PBMCs, taken from a glioma patient whose treatment included an IDH1 peptide vaccine. These receptors all stem from a woman aged 50 to 65 with glioma.

The chain links TRBV28 to TRBJ2-2; no definite D call. The germline gives CDR1 MDHEN, CDR2 SYDVKM. The CDR3 sequence is 12 residues long. Trimming left V 2 bases short and J 5 bases short, with 3 bases between. The CDR3 protein is CASSLGTGELFF. The CDR3 coding sequence is TGTGCCAGCAGTTTAGGAACCGGGGAGCTGTTTTTT. The full variable domain, with the rest looked up from reference TRBV28 and TRBJ2-2, is DVKVTQSSRYLVKRTGEKVFLECVQDMDHENMFWYRQDPGLGLRLIYFSYDVKMKEKGDIPEGYSVSREKKERFSLILESASTNQTSMYLCASSLGTGELFFGEGSRLTVL.

This rearrangement joins TRBV7-8 to TRBJ2-5; perhaps TRBD2 as D (5 bases). Germline V CDR1 and CDR2: SGHVS, FQNEAQ. The CDR3 totals 11 residues. V dropped 5 bases and J dropped 6 bases, with 7 bases sitting between them. The CDR3 coding sequence is TGTGCCAGCAGCCCGGGGAAGACCCAGTACTTC. This sequence encodes CASSPGKTQYF.

The chain recombines TRBV5-6 with TRBJ1-6, with a possible D match to TRBD1 (6 bases). This CDR3 comprises 13 residues. Trimming removed 2 bases at V and 10 bases at J, with 10 bases between. The germline V gene has CDR1 SGHDT and CDR2 YYEEEE. The CDR3 protein is CASSLGGMSPLHF. The CDR3 nucleotides read TGTGCCAGCAGCTTAGGGGGTATGTCACCCCTCCACTTT.

The chain is built from TRBV4-1 and TRBJ2-7; 7 positions match TRBD1. Trimming at V came to 0 bases and at J to 1 base, leaving 3 bases not matched to a gene. Germline V CDR1 and CDR2: MGHRA, YSYEKL. This CDR3 is 15 amino acids long. The CDR3 DNA follows: TGCGCCAGCAGCCAAGAGAGGACAGGTTCCTACGAGCAGTACTTC. Protein sequence: CASSQERTGSYEQYF.

In DNA form, the CDR3 reads TGTGCCAGCTCCCCCCAGCCACTTTCTGGGGCCAACGTCCTGACTTTC. This sequence encodes CASSPQPLSGANVLTF. The chain recombines TRBV18 with TRBJ2-6, with D uncertain. Trimming took off 6 bases at V and 1 base at J, with 13 bases between the two ends. CDR1 and CDR2 (germline): KGHSH, LQKENI. The CDR3 totals 16 residues.

The V and J genes are TRBV5-1 and TRBJ2-3; D is perhaps TRBD2 (5 bases). Germline V gene lookup returns CDR1 SGHRS and CDR2 YFSETQ. The CDR3 contains 16 residues. The V end was cut by 3 bases, the J end by 0 bases, with 14 bases between. The CDR3 reads CASSSGVMASTDTQYF. CDR3 DNA sequence: TGCGCCAGCAGCTCCGGGGTTATGGCGAGCACAGATACGCAGTATTTT. Based on the CDR3 plus reference TRBV5-1 and TRBJ2-3, the full variable domain is KAGVTQTPRYLIKTRGQQVTLSCSPISGHRSVSWYQQTPGQGLQFLFEYFSETQRNKGNFPGRFSGRQFSNSRSEMNVSTLELGDSALYLCASSSGVMASTDTQYFGPGTRLTVL.

The chain is built from TRBV7-3 and TRBJ1-4; 7 bases are shared with TRBD1. The CDR3 is made up of 14 amino acids. V shed 5 bases, J shed 5 bases, and the junction held 5 bases outside the gene matches. Germline values: CDR1 SGHTA, CDR2 FQGTGA. The chain's CDR3 is CASSIDRVNEKLFF. The CDR3 region has the DNA TGTGCCAGCAGCATAGACAGGGTGAATGAAAAACTGTTTTTT. Combining the CDR3 with reference TRBV7-3 and TRBJ1-4 gives the whole variable domain GAGVSQTPSNKVTEKGKYVELRCDPISGHTALYWYRQSLGQGPEFLIYFQGTGAADDSGLPNDRFFAVRPEGSVSTLKIQRTERGDSAVYLCASSIDRVNEKLFFGSGTQLSVL.

V gene TRBV5-8 combines with J gene TRBJ2-1; D is uncertain. This CDR3 has 16 amino acids. Trimming left V 0 bases short and J 0 bases short, with 10 bases between. From germline, CDR1 is SGHTS and CDR2 YDEGEE. CDR3 protein: CASSLDGASSYNEQFF. The CDR3 coding sequence is TGTGCCAGCAGCTTGGACGGAGCGAGCTCCTACAATGAGCAGTTCTTC.

The chain carries TRBV7-9 and TRBJ2-7; the D is unclear. Per germline, CDR1 SEHNR and CDR2 FQNEAQ (reference sequence). Trimming shortened V by 5 bases and J by 0 bases, and 11 bases separated the two germline ends. This CDR3 comprises 14 residues. The CDR3 sequence: CASSPGYSSYEQYF. In DNA form, the CDR3 reads TGTGCCAGCAGCCCGGGCTACAGCTCCTACGAGCAGTACTTC.

The rearrangement joins TRBV13 to TRBJ1-5; no clear D gene. Germline values: CDR1 PRHDT, CDR2 FYEKMQ (reference sequence). V lost 1 base to trimming and J lost 7 bases, with 5 bases between them. The CDR3 has 12 residues. CDR3 amino acids: CASSLAGQPQHF. CDR3 coding DNA: TGTGCCAGCAGCTTAGCTGGGCAGCCCCAGCATTTT.

This clone came up once. CDR3 bases: TGTGCCGATGCCCGCACAGATACGCAGTATTTT. This translates into CADARTDTQYF. V is TRBV27 and J is TRBJ2-3; D is undetermined. The CDR3 contains 11 residues. Germline CDR1 reads MNHEY; CDR2 reads SMNVEV (reference sequence). The V end was cut by 11 bases, the J end by 1 base, with 7 bases between.

J is TRBJ1-2 and V is TRBV28, with D perhaps matching TRBD1 (5 bases). Trimming stripped 3 bases from V and 9 bases from J, with 11 bases between. The CDR3 has 12 residues. The germline V gene has CDR1 MDHEN and CDR2 SYDVKM. This CDR3 reads CASSFRARSYTF. The CDR3 DNA reads as TGTGCCAGCAGTTTCAGGGCCAGGAGCTACACCTTC.